These T cell receptor beta chains were read from a single sample in a study of T cell responses to AZD1222 COVID-19 vaccine. Clones were read by immunoSEQ multiplex PCR, and TCRdb kept only the in-frame ones, dropping some. The sample has 160,000 or so clones, 85% to 90% seen once. Specimen: peripheral blood, collected 28 days after the second dose of the MenACWY control vaccine. The origin of the receptors is an adult who received the MenACWY meningococcal vaccine as a control. Each CDR3 is given with its conserved first and last residue. A D gene is named only where the DNA matches it firmly. Clone size appears in some rows only: once, few, many, or a class for an expanded clone.

D gene | J gene | V gene | clone size | CDR3 protein | CDR3 DNA
. | TRBJ1-1 | TRBV7-8 | . | CASSLEGSGTEAFF | TGTGCCAGCAGCTTAGAGGGGTCGGGTACTGAAGCTTTCTTT
. | TRBJ2-1 | TRBV4-3 | . | CASSQVRSSGDEQFF | TGCGCCAGCAGCCAAGTCAGATCCTCGGGGGATGAGCAGTTCTTC
. | TRBJ1-1 | TRBV19 | . | CASNRRSTEAFF | TGTGCCAGTAATCGCAGGAGCACTGAAGCTTTCTTT
TRBD1 | TRBJ1-2 | TRBV5-4 | few | CASSSSGGANYGYTF | TGTGCCAGCAGCTCCTCAGGGGGCGCTAACTATGGCTACACCTTC
. | TRBJ1-1 | TRBV6-5 | few | CASSYGYGDTEAFF | TGTGCCAGCAGTTACGGTTATGGGGACACTGAAGCTTTCTTT
. | TRBJ2-1 | TRBV7-9 | once | CASSSDLGNEQFF | TGTGCCAGCAGCTCAGACTTGGGGAATGAGCAGTTCTTC
TRBD1 | TRBJ1-5 | TRBV30 | . | CAWSVQGQGWEPQHF | TGTGCCTGGAGTGTTCAGGGACAGGGCTGGGAGCCCCAGCATTTT
TRBD1 | TRBJ1-6 | TRBV7-2 | . | CASSPRDRGAPPLHF | TGTGCCAGCAGCCCCCGGGACAGGGGGGCCCCACCCCTCCACTTT
TRBD2 | TRBJ2-7 | TRBV7-2 | . | CASSHATWGLGRAEQYF | TGTGCCAGCAGCCACGCAACGTGGGGACTAGGGAGGGCCGAGCAGTACTTC
. | TRBJ2-7 | TRBV6-5 | . | CASSLRFREYEQYF | TGTGCCAGCAGTTTACGCTTTAGGGAATACGAGCAGTACTTC
TRBD1 | TRBJ1-6 | TRBV28 | . | CASSLWGDRGNNSPLHF | TGTGCCAGCAGTTTATGGGGGGACAGGGGAAATAATTCACCCCTCCACTTT
TRBD1 | TRBJ2-4 | TRBV10-1 | . | CASSESTGIGAKNIQYF | TGCGCCAGCAGTGAGTCGACAGGGATCGGGGCCAAAAACATTCAGTACTTC
. | TRBJ1-1 | TRBV6-2/TRBV6-3 | . | CASSYDTEAFF | TGTGCCAGCAGTTATGACACTGAAGCTTTCTTT
. | TRBJ1-1 | TRBV12-3/TRBV12-4 | . | CASSFGLTNFF | TGTGCCAGCAGTTTTGGACTGACTAATTTCTTT
. | TRBJ1-2 | TRBV4-1 | . | CASSQDRYGYTF | TGCGCCAGCAGCCAAGATCGCTATGGCTACACCTTC
TRBD1 | TRBJ1-1 | TRBV28 | . | CASSTGARVTEAFF | TGTGCCAGCAGTACAGGGGCTCGAGTCACTGAAGCTTTCTTT
TRBD1 | TRBJ1-2 | TRBV28 | . | CASSSPQGTYGYTF | TGTGCCAGCAGTTCTCCACAGGGGACATATGGCTACACCTTC
. | TRBJ1-1 | TRBV19 | . | CASSIPHPRDEAFF | TGTGCCAGTAGTATACCCCACCCTCGAGATGAAGCTTTCTTT
TRBD2 | TRBJ2-1 | TRBV27 | . | CASSPVGLAINEQFF | TGTGCCAGCAGTCCGGTGGGACTAGCGATCAATGAGCAGTTCTTC
. | TRBJ2-7 | TRBV6-5 | . | CASSPGPGNYEQYF | TGTGCCAGCAGTCCCGGGCCGGGGAACTACGAGCAGTACTTC
. | TRBJ2-1 | TRBV9 | . | CASSVGDSGYNEQFF | TGTGCCAGCAGCGTAGGCGATAGCGGCTACAATGAGCAGTTCTTC
TRBD2 | TRBJ2-1 | TRBV4-3 | . | CASSQAHMTSGKFSYNEQFF | TGCGCCAGCAGCCAAGCTCATATGACAAGCGGGAAATTCTCCTACAATGAGCAGTTCTTC
. | TRBJ1-5 | TRBV9 | . | CASSVKANQPQHF | TGTGCCAGCAGCGTAAAGGCCAATCAGCCCCAGCATTTT
. | TRBJ1-1 | TRBV19 | once | CASRKGGGNTEAFF | TGTGCCAGTAGGAAAGGGGGGGGCAACACTGAAGCTTTCTTT
TRBD1 | TRBJ2-7 | TRBV5-6 | once | CASSLGTGSSYEQYF | TGTGCCAGCAGCTTGGGGACAGGAAGCTCCTACGAGCAGTACTTC
. | TRBJ2-5 | TRBV5-1 | . | CASSLDARQEETQYF | TGCGCCAGCAGCTTGGATGCTAGACAGGAAGAGACCCAGTACTTC
. | TRBJ2-5 | TRBV2 | few | CASRFSAGRETQYF | TGTGCCAGCAGGTTTTCGGCGGGGAGGGAGACCCAGTACTTC